A selection of T cell receptor beta chains follows, all from one sample in a study of shared clonotypes between healthy human individuals. The table came from immunoSEQ multiplex PCR; TCRdb's copy has only in-frame clones and leaves some out. The repertoire includes fewer than 3 million clones, roughly 90% of them detected once, and roughly 0.34% sits in the top ten. Sequenced material: naive CD4+ T cells from PBMCs. Every receptor here comes from a man between 18 and 29 years old in good health. Some clones in this sample may be carry-over from other donors' samples. Each CDR3 is given with its conserved first and last residue. The D gene is left open where the match is weak. Not every row has a clone size; where given, it reads once, few, many or a size class.

>TRBV6-5|NA|NA|TRBJ2-7
CASSYFYTGNYEQYF
TGTGCCAGCAGTTACTTCTATACAGGGAATTACGAGCAGTACTTC
>TRBV28|NA|TRBD1|TRBJ2-1
CASSGAGGRYNEQFF
TGTGCCAGCAGTGGGGCAGGGGGCCGCTACAATGAGCAGTTCTTC
>TRBV7-3|NA|TRBD2|TRBJ2-1
CASSLTLQRGRNEQFF
TGTGCCAGCAGCTTAACCCTCCAGCGGGGTAGGAATGAGCAGTTCTTC
>TRBV6-5|NA|TRBD1|TRBJ2-7
CASSLTGGAYGQYF
TGTGCCAGCAGTTTAACAGGGGGCGCTTACGGGCAGTACTTC
>TRBV6-5|few|NA|TRBJ1-5
CASRGSRNQPQHF
TGTGCCAGCAGGGGATCTAGAAATCAGCCCCAGCATTTT
>TRBV9|NA|TRBD1|TRBJ1-5
CASSVDGTGYQPQHF
TGTGCCAGCAGCGTAGACGGGACAGGGTATCAGCCCCAGCATTTT
>TRBV9|NA|NA|TRBJ1-5
CASSVAWGWSNQPQHF
TGTGCCAGCAGCGTAGCCTGGGGATGGAGCAATCAGCCCCAGCATTTT
>TRBV28|NA|TRBD1|TRBJ1-4
CASSPGTGSSEKLFF
TGTGCCAGCAGCCCCGGGACAGGGAGTTCTGAAAAACTGTTTTTT
>TRBV7-2|NA|NA|TRBJ2-3
CASSWGGQASTDTQYF
TGTGCCAGCAGCTGGGGCGGGCAGGCTAGCACAGATACGCAGTATTTT
>TRBV29-1|NA|NA|TRBJ2-2
CSVAPWGNTGELFF
TGCAGCGTTGCACCCTGGGGCAACACCGGGGAGCTGTTTTTT
>TRBV9|few|NA|TRBJ2-7
CASSRPGLYEQYF
TGTGCCAGCAGCCGCCCCGGGCTCTACGAGCAGTACTTC
>TRBV9|NA|NA|TRBJ2-5
CASSVDVGLETQYF
TGTGCCAGCAGCGTAGATGTGGGACTAGAGACCCAGTACTTC
>TRBV6-1|NA|NA|TRBJ2-4
CASSEAGGPSRRNENIQYF
TGTGCCAGCAGTGAAGCGGGGGGGCCGTCGCGCCGAAATGAGAACATTCAGTACTTC
>TRBV7-9|NA|NA|TRBJ1-1
CASSFGGPAEAFF
TGTGCCAGCAGCTTTGGGGGGCCCGCTGAAGCTTTCTTT